The 16 T cell receptor beta chains presented below share a single source sample, sequenced in a study of CD8+ T cells in alopecia areata. Sequencing used cDNA as its template, made by extracting RNA and reverse transcribing it. This table comes from immunoSEQ multiplex PCR, and its TCRdb copy is limited to in-frame clones, with some not included. The sample lists about 200,000 clones, 64% occurring once. The treatment: oral pan-JAK inhibitor, 5-10 mg twice daily. This material consisted of CD4+ T cells sorted from blood, taken at week 4, from a patient treated with tofacitinib. These receptors were obtained from a human donor with alopecia areata.

This clone was seen a single time. The V gene is TRBV27, the J gene TRBJ2-2, with TRBD1 as a possible D gene (6 bases). Germline CDR1 MNHEY, CDR2 SMNVEV (reference sequence). The CDR3 is 14 amino acids. Trimming shortened V by 3 bases and J by 6 bases, and 11 bases separated the two germline ends. The CDR3 DNA reads TGTGCCAGCAGTTTCCAGGGGTTTGCCGGGGAGCTGTTTTTT. Translating gives CASSFQGFAGELFF.

CDR3 nucleotide sequence: TGCGCCAGCAGCTCGGGCCGGACTAGTCAGACCCTAGGTGAGCAGTTCTTC. Residues: CASSSGRTSQTLGEQFF. The V gene is TRBV5-1, the J gene TRBJ2-1; TRBD2 matches 7 bases. CDR1 and CDR2 (germline): SGHRS, YFSETQ. There are 17 residues in the CDR3. V lost 3 bases and J lost 9; bases outside the gene matches: 18. The variable domain in full, with the rest retrieved from reference TRBV5-1 and TRBJ2-1, is KAGVTQTPRYLIKTRGQQVTLSCSPISGHRSVSWYQQTPGQGLQFLFEYFSETQRNKGNFPGRFSGRQFSNSRSEMNVSTLELGDSALYLCASSSGRTSQTLGEQFFGPGTRLTVL.

This clone was observed a handful of times. The J gene is TRBJ2-1, the V gene TRBV13; D ambiguous. CDR1 and CDR2 from the germline V gene are PRHDT and FYEKMQ (reference sequence). Trimming took 5 bases from V and 5 from J, leaving 16 bases between them. This CDR3 is 15 amino acids long. CDR3 in amino acids: CASSSKRIHNNEQFF. DNA of the CDR3: TGTGCCAGCAGCAGTAAGCGCATCCACAACAATGAGCAGTTCTTC.

In its sample, this clone was seen a few times. The junction departs from the called germline gene at one end, perhaps through a read error. The V call is TRBV6-6, the J call TRBJ1-1; 11 nucleotides line up with TRBD1. The CDR3 has 13 residues. Per germline, CDR1 MNHNY and CDR2 SVGAGI (reference sequence). The CDR3 DNA sequence: TGTGCCAGCAGTCCCGGGACAGGGGGGCTCCTTCGGTTT. This translates into CASSPGTGGLLRF.

This clone came up a few times. V gene TRBV6-5 combines with J gene TRBJ2-3, with 8 bases identical to TRBD2. The CDR3 loop spans 15 amino acids. The germline V gene has CDR1 MNHEY and CDR2 SVGAGI. Trimming cost V 4 bases and J 1 base; bases outside gene matches: 4. The CDR3 spells CASSSATSGTDTQYF. CDR3 DNA: TGTGCCAGCAGTTCGGCGACTAGCGGCACAGATACGCAGTATTTT.

J is TRBJ2-5 and V is TRBV29-1, with 10 bases matching TRBD1. CDR3 length equals 13 residues. Germline CDR1 and CDR2: SQVTM and ANQGSEA. J gave up 2 bases and V 6 bases, and 3 bases lay outside the gene matches. The CDR3 region is CSVSGQGQETQYF. CDR3 coding DNA: TGCAGCGTCTCGGGACAGGGGCAAGAGACCCAGTACTTC.

The chain recombines TRBV18 with TRBJ2-5; 15 positions match TRBD2. CDR3 length: 17 amino acids. Germline V CDR1 and CDR2: KGHSH, LQKENI. With V trimmed by 3 bases and J by 5 bases, 7 bases remained unmatched. The CDR3 DNA reads TGTGCCAGCTCACCGTCCGGGACTAGCGGGGGGACTGAGACCCAGTACTTC. Residues: CASSPSGTSGGTETQYF.

The gene calls are TRBV7-9 and TRBJ2-5; the match to TRBD2 covers 10 bases. After removal of 4 bases from V and 1 base from J, the junction contained 6 bases not matched to a gene. The CDR3 loop spans 16 amino acids. Per germline, CDR1 SEHNR and CDR2 FQNEAQ (reference sequence). Here the CDR3 reads CASSSGLATIQETQYF. The CDR3 region has the DNA TGTGCCAGCAGCTCGGGACTAGCGACGATCCAAGAGACCCAGTACTTC. Complete variable domain (other parts from reference TRBV7-9 and TRBJ2-5): DTGVSQNPRHKITKRGQNVTFRCDPISEHNRLYWYRQTLGQGPEFLTYFQNEAQLEKSRLLSDRFSAERPKGSFSTLEIQRTEQGDSAMYLCASSSGLATIQETQYFGPGTRLLVL.

The chain couples TRBV7-2 to TRBJ2-7, with TRBD1 matching over 8 bases. The V and J ends lost 5 bases and 0 bases, in that order; junction bases with no gene match: 9. This CDR3 region has 16 residues. Germline V lookup: CDR1 SGHTA, CDR2 FQGNSA. CDR3 in DNA: TGTGCCAGCAGCCCACCAGGGGGCAGGGTCTCCTACGAGCAGTACTTC. This sequence encodes CASSPPGGRVSYEQYF.

This rearrangement joins TRBV7-9 to TRBJ1-6, with D maybe TRBD1 (5 bases). This CDR3 has 15 amino acids. Germline V gene sequence: CDR1 SEHNR, CDR2 FQNEAQ (reference sequence). Trimming removed 5 bases from V and 3 bases from J, with 11 bases in between. This CDR3 reads CASSPQGVYNSPLHF. The CDR3 bases are TGTGCCAGCAGCCCGCAGGGAGTCTATAATTCACCCCTCCACTTT. The complete variable domain, with remaining parts taken from reference TRBV7-9 and TRBJ1-6, reads DTGVSQNPRHKITKRGQNVTFRCDPISEHNRLYWYRQTLGQGPEFLTYFQNEAQLEKSRLLSDRFSAERPKGSFSTLEIQRTEQGDSAMYLCASSPQGVYNSPLHFGNGTRLTVT.

The chain has TRBV5-1 and TRBJ1-6; 10 nucleotides align to TRBD1. Germline V gene sequence: CDR1 SGHRS, CDR2 YFSETQ. The CDR3 loop spans 16 amino acids. V lost 0 bases to trimming and J lost 9 bases; unmatched junction nucleotides: 6. The DNA for the CDR3 is TGCGCCAGCAGCTTGGAGCGGGACAGGGGTGGTTCACCCCTCCACTTT. Encoded protein: CASSLERDRGGSPLHF.

There are a few counts of this clone. This CDR3 is CAWSVQGRSPLHF. The CDR3 DNA reads TGTGCCTGGAGTGTACAGGGGCGTTCACCCCTCCACTTT. This chain connects TRBV30 to TRBJ1-6; 7 bases are shared with TRBD1. V lost 0 bases to trimming and J lost 9 bases; unmatched junction nucleotides: 2. This CDR3 contains 13 residues. Germline V gene lookup returns CDR1 GTSNPN and CDR2 SVGIG (reference sequence).

V gene TRBV6-5 combines with J gene TRBJ1-5, with 7 bases matching TRBD1. CDR1 and CDR2 (germline): MNHEY, SVGAGI. This CDR3 is 15 amino acids long. J gave up 7 bases and V 5 bases, and 11 bases lay outside the gene matches. The CDR3 spells CASSAKTGTDQPQHF. The CDR3 DNA follows: TGTGCCAGCAGTGCCAAAACCGGGACAGACCAGCCCCAGCATTTT.

This chain uses TRBV7-2 with TRBJ2-3; a possible D gene is TRBD1 (5 bases). With 0 bases removed from V and 11 bases from J, the gap between germline ends came to 15 bases. CDR3 length: 14 amino acids. Germline-derived CDR1 and CDR2 are SGHTA and FQGNSA. CDR3 sequence reads: CASSLALSDSRQYF. The CDR3 DNA sequence: TGTGCCAGCAGCTTAGCGCTAAGCGACAGCCGGCAGTATTTT.

This sequence joins TRBV29-1 and TRBJ2-7; D call uncertain. In germline, CDR1 is SQVTM, CDR2 ANQGSEA. V gave up 6 bases and J gave up 6 bases, with 12 bases separating them. The length of the CDR3 is 11 residues. The CDR3 loop is CSVYDPPEQYF. The CDR3 DNA follows: TGCAGCGTCTACGACCCCCCCGAGCAGTACTTC.

The rearrangement links TRBV7-9 to TRBJ1-1; D gene uncertain. V was pared by 1 base and J by 1 base, with 7 bases between. Germline assignment: CDR1 SEHNR and CDR2 FQNEAQ (reference sequence). This CDR3 region has 14 residues. CDR3 in amino acids: CASSLVRKNTEAFF. CDR3 nucleotides: TGTGCCAGCAGCTTAGTCAGGAAGAACACTGAAGCTTTCTTT.